Shown below are 2 T cell receptor beta chains from a single sample sequenced in a study of tissue T cells after allogeneic stem cell transplantation. Time point here: mouse harvest day 7 after allogeneic transplant. Mouse grafts combined 10^7 T-cell-depleted bone marrow cells with 10^6 splenic CD5+ T cells. Sequencing used immunoSEQ multiplex PCR; TCRdb keeps in-frame clones, though not all of them. The repertoire consists of about 6,600 clones, with roughly 50% occurring once and the leading ten covering 6.5% to 10%. Sequencing was carried out using lymph node tissue. Receptors originate from a female BALB/c mouse given C57BL/6 T cells with graft-versus-host disease after an allogeneic hematopoietic cell transplant.

Comments on this clone: The germline and genes are mouse ones. The read halts 1 residue ahead of the CDR3 end, with the missing end drawn from the germline J gene. The chain carries TRBV26 and TRBJ1-3, with no clear D. The CDR3 covers 12 residues. In germline, CDR1 is KGHPV, CDR2 FQNQEV (reference sequence). V gave up 4 bases and J gave up 2 bases, with 3 bases separating them. Partial CDR3 DNA: TGTGCCAGCAGTCGTGCTGGAAATACGCTCTAT. This gives the protein CASSRAGNTLY. The whole CDR3 sequence is CASSRAGNTLYF. Together with reference TRBV26 and TRBJ1-3, the CDR3 gives the full variable domain: NSKVIQTPRYLVKGQGQKAKMRCIPEKGHPVVFWYQQNKNNEFKFLINFQNQEVLQQIDMTEKRFSAECPSNSPCSLEIQSSEAGDSALYLCASSRAGNTLYFGEGSRLIVV.

As to this clone: Genes and germline are mouse. The CDR3 end falls 1 residue outside the read, so it is completed with the germline J gene. V usage is TRBV19 and J usage is TRBJ2-1, with 12 bases matching TRBD2. The germline V gene encodes CDR1 FNHDT and CDR2 SITEND (reference sequence). This CDR3 is 14 amino acids long. Germline trimming cut 9 bases from V and 4 bases from J; bases unmatched to any gene: 5. CDR3 in amino acids: CATTGGALYAEQFF. CDR3 bases read: TGTGCCACGACTGGGGGGGCGCTGTATGCTGAGCAGTTC.